These 7 T cell receptor beta chains were sequenced from one sample in a study of blood T cell repertoires in COVID-19. The protocol was immunoSEQ multiplex PCR, while the TCRdb copy is restricted to in-frame clones and leaves out a portion. This table has 200,000 or so clones, approximately 80% appearing once. Material: peripheral blood. All receptors come from an elderly woman with acute or convalescent COVID-19.

This chain links TRBV2 with TRBJ1-2; D may be TRBD1 (5 bases). Germline values: CDR1 SNHLY, CDR2 FYNNEI. The CDR3 runs to 13 residues. The V end was cut by 3 bases, the J end by 8 bases, with 13 bases between. The chain's CDR3 is CASSDRDLRGYTF. The CDR3 DNA reads TGTGCCAGCAGTGACAGGGATCTGAGAGGCTACACCTTC. The full variable domain, in which reference TRBV2 and TRBJ1-2 provide the parts outside the CDR3, is EPEVTQTPSHQVTQMGQEVILRCVPISNHLYFYWYRQILGQKVEFLVSFYNNEISEKSEIFDDQFSVERPDGSNFTLKIRSTKLEDSAMYFCASSDRDLRGYTFGSGTRLTVV.

This chain links TRBV27 with TRBJ2-7; 7 nucleotides align to TRBD1. The V gene's germline CDR1 is MNHEY and CDR2 SMNVEV (reference sequence). CDR3 length equals 14 residues. The J segment lost 4 bases and the V segment lost 3 bases, leaving 6 bases of the junction unmatched. For the CDR3, the DNA is TGTGCCAGCAGTTTCGACAGGGTTACGTACGAGCAGTACTTC. This gives the protein CASSFDRVTYEQYF.

The CDR3 here is CASSYYGAGANVLTF. The CDR3 nucleotides are TGTGCCAGCAGTTATTACGGGGCTGGGGCCAACGTCCTGACTTTC. The genes are TRBV6-5 and TRBJ2-6, with D perhaps TRBD2 (5 bases). Trimming left V 3 bases short and J 2 bases short, with 8 bases between. The germline V gene has CDR1 MNHEY and CDR2 SVGAGI. The CDR3 spans 15 residues.

This chain joins TRBV30 and TRBJ1-1; 8 bases match TRBD1. CDR3 length equals 17 residues. The germline gives CDR1 GTSNPN, CDR2 SVGIG (reference sequence). V lost 2 bases, J lost 1 base, and 12 bases stayed unmatched. CDR3 residues: CAWSIPGGLGGNTEAFF. The CDR3 DNA reads TGTGCCTGGAGTATTCCAGGGGGCCTAGGAGGGAACACTGAAGCTTTCTTT.

The J gene is TRBJ2-5, the V gene TRBV19, with a tentative D call TRBD1 (6 bases). The germline V gene encodes CDR1 LNHDA and CDR2 SQIVND (reference sequence). The CDR3 sequence is 14 residues long. The ends were cut back, 3 bases at V and 5 bases at J, with 13 bases in the middle. CDR3 coding DNA: TGTGCCAGTAGTATCCGGGCAGGGGAGGAGACCCAGTACTTC. It specifies CASSIRAGEETQYF.

The V gene is TRBV7-2, the J gene TRBJ2-7; 9 bases map to TRBD2. Losses at the gene ends were 5 bases for V and 11 bases for J; bases not matched to a gene: 13. In germline, CDR1 is SGHTA, CDR2 FQGNSA. The CDR3 loop spans 14 amino acids. CDR3 loop: CASSRIAGARVKYF. The CDR3 DNA is TGTGCCAGCAGCCGGATAGCGGGGGCGCGGGTCAAGTACTTC.

The CDR3 here is CAWSPGQWANSPLHF. In DNA form, the CDR3 reads TGTGCCTGGAGTCCGGGACAGTGGGCTAATTCACCCCTCCACTTT. J is TRBJ1-6 and V is TRBV30; 7 bases line up with TRBD1. V lost 2 bases to trimming and J lost 6 bases; unmatched junction nucleotides: 7. Per the germline V gene, CDR1 is GTSNPN and CDR2 is SVGIG (reference sequence). The CDR3 length is 15 residues.